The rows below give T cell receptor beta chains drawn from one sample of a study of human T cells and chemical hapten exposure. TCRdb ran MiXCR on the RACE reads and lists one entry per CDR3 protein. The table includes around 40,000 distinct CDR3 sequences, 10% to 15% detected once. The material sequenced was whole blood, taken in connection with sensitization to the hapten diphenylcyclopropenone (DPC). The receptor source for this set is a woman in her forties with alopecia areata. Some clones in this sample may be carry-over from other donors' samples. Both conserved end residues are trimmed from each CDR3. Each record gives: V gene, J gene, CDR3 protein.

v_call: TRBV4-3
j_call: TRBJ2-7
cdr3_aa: ASSQARDRVI

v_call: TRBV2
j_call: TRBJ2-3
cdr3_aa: AIFIVGDTQY

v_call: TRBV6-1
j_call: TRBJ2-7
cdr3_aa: ASSEGVYEQY

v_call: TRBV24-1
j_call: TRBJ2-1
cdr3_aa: ATSPDSYNEQL

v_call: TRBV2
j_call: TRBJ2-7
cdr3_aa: ASRAPSAYEQY

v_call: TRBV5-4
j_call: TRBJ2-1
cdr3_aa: VSSRSGGAAYNEQF

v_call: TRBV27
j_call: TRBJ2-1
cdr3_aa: ASTTGQGAYNEQF

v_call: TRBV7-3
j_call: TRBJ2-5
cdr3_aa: ASSQHGTGGKETQY

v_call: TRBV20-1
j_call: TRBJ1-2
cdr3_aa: SASVYDGQNYGYT

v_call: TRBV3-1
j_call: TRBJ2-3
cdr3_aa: ASSQDGGAVDTQY